A selection of T cell receptor beta chains follows, all from one sample in a study of PD-1 blockade in classical Hodgkin lymphoma. Sequencing was performed with immunoSEQ multiplex PCR; in TCRdb, only in-frame clones are kept and a portion is missing. This table holds under 20,000 clones, 65% to 85% found once. Sequenced material: peripheral blood mononuclear cells (PBMCs), taken at baseline. These receptors all stem from a human donor with classical Hodgkin lymphoma. CDR3s include the opening cysteine and the closing phenylalanine or tryptophan. Each record gives: J gene, D gene, V gene, CDR3 protein. The D gene is left open where the match is weak.

j_gene: TRBJ2-3; d_gene: .; v_gene: TRBV7-9; CDR3aa: CASSFGAGRLTDTQYF
j_gene: TRBJ2-3; d_gene: TRBD1; v_gene: TRBV7-9; CDR3aa: CASSPQEGAGDTQYF
j_gene: TRBJ1-1; d_gene: .; v_gene: TRBV6-4; CDR3aa: CASSDSSRHRGWFTEAFF
j_gene: TRBJ1-2; d_gene: TRBD1; v_gene: TRBV4-3; CDR3aa: CASSRLPGQGSNGYTF
j_gene: TRBJ2-7; d_gene: .; v_gene: TRBV10-3; CDR3aa: CAISELYEQYF
j_gene: TRBJ2-3; d_gene: .; v_gene: TRBV4-3; CDR3aa: CASSRIGLLYTDTQYF
j_gene: TRBJ1-3; d_gene: .; v_gene: TRBV7-8; CDR3aa: CASSPGLSGNTIYF
j_gene: TRBJ1-4; d_gene: .; v_gene: TRBV29-1; CDR3aa: CSVFSPNEKLFF
j_gene: TRBJ1-5; d_gene: TRBD1; v_gene: TRBV5-8; CDR3aa: CASSLEDRGYQPQHF
j_gene: TRBJ2-4; d_gene: .; v_gene: TRBV2; CDR3aa: CASSEEGGQNIQYF
j_gene: TRBJ1-1; d_gene: .; v_gene: TRBV14; CDR3aa: CASSHLGTEAFF
j_gene: TRBJ1-1; d_gene: .; v_gene: TRBV23-1; CDR3aa: CASTRGEEGTEAFF
j_gene: TRBJ1-1; d_gene: TRBD1; v_gene: TRBV7-3; CDR3aa: CASSASGGWDTEAFF
j_gene: TRBJ2-7; d_gene: TRBD1; v_gene: TRBV28; CDR3aa: CASSSPGQGFYEQYF
j_gene: TRBJ1-1; d_gene: TRBD1; v_gene: TRBV6-6; CDR3aa: CASIQDRAGTEAFF
j_gene: TRBJ2-6; d_gene: .; v_gene: TRBV4-3; CDR3aa: CASSQVDSLSEVPGANVLTF
j_gene: TRBJ1-1; d_gene: .; v_gene: TRBV5-6; CDR3aa: CASSLAPGGTEAFF
j_gene: TRBJ2-7; d_gene: .; v_gene: TRBV9; CDR3aa: CASSPFPGGGYEQYF
j_gene: TRBJ2-2; d_gene: .; v_gene: TRBV15; CDR3aa: CATSPTGGNTGELFF
j_gene: TRBJ1-1; d_gene: .; v_gene: TRBV5-6; CDR3aa: CASSLVGSAAEAFF
j_gene: TRBJ1-5; d_gene: .; v_gene: TRBV19; CDR3aa: CASSITEGVKFQPQHF
j_gene: TRBJ2-1; d_gene: TRBD2; v_gene: TRBV7-8; CDR3aa: CASSLGLAGPTGYEQFF
j_gene: TRBJ1-6; d_gene: .; v_gene: TRBV7-8; CDR3aa: CASSFPDSPLHF
j_gene: TRBJ2-5; d_gene: TRBD2; v_gene: TRBV9; CDR3aa: CASSVEAGGRETQYF
j_gene: TRBJ1-1; d_gene: .; v_gene: TRBV21-1; CDR3aa: CASSTPGGNTEAFF
j_gene: TRBJ2-7; d_gene: .; v_gene: TRBV5-4; CDR3aa: CASSLNGETYEQYF
j_gene: TRBJ2-7; d_gene: .; v_gene: TRBV7-2; CDR3aa: CASSLDSTGGVDEQYF
j_gene: TRBJ1-1; d_gene: .; v_gene: TRBV5-8; CDR3aa: CASSLGLGLRTEAFF
j_gene: TRBJ2-1; d_gene: TRBD2; v_gene: TRBV15; CDR3aa: CATSRGAGGYNEQFF
j_gene: TRBJ2-3; d_gene: .; v_gene: TRBV15; CDR3aa: CATTPLASTDTQYF
j_gene: TRBJ2-7; d_gene: .; v_gene: TRBV27; CDR3aa: CASSSINYEQYF
j_gene: TRBJ1-1; d_gene: .; v_gene: TRBV6-5; CDR3aa: CASSYSDNERNTEAFF
j_gene: TRBJ2-1; d_gene: TRBD2; v_gene: TRBV7-9; CDR3aa: CASRGTSGTSSYNEQFF
j_gene: TRBJ1-1; d_gene: TRBD1; v_gene: TRBV7-6; CDR3aa: CASSRGAGGAGTEAFF
j_gene: TRBJ1-1; d_gene: .; v_gene: TRBV19; CDR3aa: CASSMVGEAFF
j_gene: TRBJ2-5; d_gene: .; v_gene: TRBV5-1; CDR3aa: CASSLALILGEETQYF
j_gene: TRBJ2-5; d_gene: .; v_gene: TRBV28; CDR3aa: CALSGRRRQETQYF
j_gene: TRBJ2-1; d_gene: .; v_gene: TRBV6-5; CDR3aa: CASSYRRGPNEQFF
j_gene: TRBJ1-1; d_gene: .; v_gene: TRBV5-1; CDR3aa: CASSGQGWNTEAFF
j_gene: TRBJ1-1; d_gene: TRBD1; v_gene: TRBV11-2; CDR3aa: CASTPSQGAGTEAFF
j_gene: TRBJ2-7; d_gene: .; v_gene: TRBV2; CDR3aa: CASSEGSLILYEQYF
j_gene: TRBJ1-6; d_gene: .; v_gene: TRBV15; CDR3aa: CATSRDLVGTLGTLHF
j_gene: TRBJ1-6; d_gene: .; v_gene: TRBV11-3; CDR3aa: CASSLEVQAGGVSYNSPLHF
j_gene: TRBJ1-2; d_gene: .; v_gene: TRBV20-1; CDR3aa: CSARAYGYTF
j_gene: TRBJ1-1; d_gene: TRBD1; v_gene: TRBV6-5; CDR3aa: CASSQIQGAGTEAFF
j_gene: TRBJ1-1; d_gene: .; v_gene: TRBV6-1; CDR3aa: CASSETRMNTEAFF
j_gene: TRBJ2-3; d_gene: .; v_gene: TRBV11-2; CDR3aa: CASSLGRHTDTQYF
j_gene: TRBJ1-5; d_gene: TRBD1; v_gene: TRBV7-9; CDR3aa: CASSSQGPNQPQHF
j_gene: TRBJ2-7; d_gene: TRBD2; v_gene: TRBV15; CDR3aa: CASSGGATYEQYF